This T cell receptor beta chain was documented in a study of T cells expressing NK-cell markers. After re-calling the 5' RACE reads, TCRdb lists one entry per CDR3 protein, DNA absent. This specimen shows approximately 8,200 distinct CDR3 sequences; the ten leading clones hold roughly 10%. Germline assignment: CDR1 MNHNS and CDR2 SASEGT. This CDR3 spans 14 amino acids. This TCR was recovered from a man aged 18-30 years in good health. What was sequenced was blood T cells: a sorted CD56 or NKG2C T cell subset, CD4+ or CD8+ T cells, or bulk PBMC T cells (not recorded which). The chain carries TRBV6-1 and TRBJ2-3; TCRdb selects TRBD2, and the lack of DNA leaves this call unchecked. CDR3 protein: CASSALGGTDTQYF.